This T cell receptor (beta chain) was sequenced in a study of T cell repertoires in ileal Crohn's disease. In the study overall: Surgery for a complication: stricturing in about 60%, penetrating in about 40%. Thiopurines (about ten) or anti-TNF agents (approximately 20) were given postoperatively to about half.

The CDR3 sequence is 15 residues long. Trimming pared 6 bases from V and 0 bases from J, leaving 14 bases between. Germline CDR1 and CDR2: ENHRY and SYGVKD. Whole-study results and caveats: Endoscopic recurrence occurred in every patient whose clonality exceeded 26.8%.

In the case of this clone: What it recognizes is unknown.

This table comes from immunoSEQ multiplex PCR, and its TCRdb copy is limited to in-frame clones, with some not included. The table shows a few thousand clones, with 70% to 80% occurring only once. The TCR sequence derives from an adult with Crohn's disease. The sample was ileal tissue. V gene TRBV10-3 combines with J gene TRBJ1-2; no firm D call. The CDR3 DNA reads TGTGCCATCAGCGAGAATCCCCTAGCTAACTATGGCTACACCTTC. The encoded protein is CAISENPLANYGYTF.